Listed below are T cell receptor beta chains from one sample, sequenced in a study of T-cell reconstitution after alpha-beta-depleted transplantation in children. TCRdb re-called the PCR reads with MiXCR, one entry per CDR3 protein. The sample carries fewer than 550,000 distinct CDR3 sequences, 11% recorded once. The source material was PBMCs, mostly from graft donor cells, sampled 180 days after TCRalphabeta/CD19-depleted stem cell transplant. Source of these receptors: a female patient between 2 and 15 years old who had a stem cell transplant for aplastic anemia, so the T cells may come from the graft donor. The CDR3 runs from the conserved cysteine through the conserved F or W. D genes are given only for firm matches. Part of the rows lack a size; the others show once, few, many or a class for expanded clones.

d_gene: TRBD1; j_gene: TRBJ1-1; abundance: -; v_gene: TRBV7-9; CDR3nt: TGTGCTTTGGGACAGGGGCGCATGAACACTGAAGCTTTCTTT; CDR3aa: CALGQGRMNTEAFF
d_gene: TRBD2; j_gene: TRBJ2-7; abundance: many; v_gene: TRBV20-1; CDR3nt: TGCAGTGCTCCCTGGACTAGCGGGGACTACGAGCAGTACTTC; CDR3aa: CSAPWTSGDYEQYF
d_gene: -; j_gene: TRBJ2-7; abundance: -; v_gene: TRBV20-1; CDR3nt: TGCTGTGCTAGACCTGGCCTGGGAGGGGGCCAGTCCTACGAGCAGTACTTC; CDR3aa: CCARPGLGGGQSYEQYF
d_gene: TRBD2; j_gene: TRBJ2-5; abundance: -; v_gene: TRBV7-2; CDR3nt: TGTGCCAGCAGCCGGACTAGCGGGAACCAAGAGACCCAGTACTTC; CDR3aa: CASSRTSGNQETQYF
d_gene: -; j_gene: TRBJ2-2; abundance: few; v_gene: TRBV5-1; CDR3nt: TGCGCCAGCAGCTTATCAAACGGGGAGCTGTTTTTT; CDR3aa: CASSLSNGELFF
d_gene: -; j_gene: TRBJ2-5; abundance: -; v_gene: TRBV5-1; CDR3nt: TGCGCCAGCAGCCTCACCGTACAGGGTGAGACCCAGTACTTC; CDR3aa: CASSLTVQGETQYF
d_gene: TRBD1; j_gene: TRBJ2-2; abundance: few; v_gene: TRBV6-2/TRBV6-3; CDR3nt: TGTGCCAGCAGGGGCATGGACAGGATCAACACCGGGGAGCTGTTTTTT; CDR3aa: CASRGMDRINTGELFF
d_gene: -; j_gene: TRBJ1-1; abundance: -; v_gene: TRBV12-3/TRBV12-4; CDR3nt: TGTGCCAGCAGTGGGACACGATCAGCTTTCTTT; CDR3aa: CASSGTRSAFF
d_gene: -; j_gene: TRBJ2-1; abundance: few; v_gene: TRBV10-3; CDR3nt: TGTGCCATTCTCCCGGAGACCTACAATGAGCAGTTCTTC; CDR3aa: CAILPETYNEQFF
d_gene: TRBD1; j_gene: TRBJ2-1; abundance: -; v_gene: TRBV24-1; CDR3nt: TGTGCCACCAGTGGGAGACAGGGCTCCTACAATGAGCAGTTCTTC; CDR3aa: CATSGRQGSYNEQFF
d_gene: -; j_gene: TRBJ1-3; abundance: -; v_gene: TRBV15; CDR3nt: TGTGCCACCAGCAGAGAGAGCTTCCTCTCTGGAAACACCATATATTTT; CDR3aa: CATSRESFLSGNTIYF
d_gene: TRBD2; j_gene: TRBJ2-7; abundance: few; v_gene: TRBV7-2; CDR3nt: TGTGCCAGCAGACACAGGGGGATACTAGCGGGAGGGCCGGAGAAGTACGAGCAGTACTTC; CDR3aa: CASRHRGILAGGPEKYEQYF
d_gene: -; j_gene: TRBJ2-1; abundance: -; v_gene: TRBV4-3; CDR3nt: TGCGCCAGCAGCCAAGATCTAACAGCTAGCTCCTACAATGAGCAGTTCTTC; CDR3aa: CASSQDLTASSYNEQFF
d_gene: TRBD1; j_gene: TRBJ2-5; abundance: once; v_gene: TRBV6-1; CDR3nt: TGTGCCAGCAGTCGGGACAGGGGGACCCAGACCCAGTACTTC; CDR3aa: CASSRDRGTQTQYF
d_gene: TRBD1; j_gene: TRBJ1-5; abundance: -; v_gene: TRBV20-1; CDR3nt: TGCAGTGCTAGAAACCCGGGACAGGCCAATCAGCCCCAGCATTTT; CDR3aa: CSARNPGQANQPQHF
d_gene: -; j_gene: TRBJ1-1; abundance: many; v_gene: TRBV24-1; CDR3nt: TGTGCCACCAGTGATTCGGACGCAGAAGCTTTCTTT; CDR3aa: CATSDSDAEAFF
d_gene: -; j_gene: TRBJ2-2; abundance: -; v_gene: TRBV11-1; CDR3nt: TGTGCCAGCACCGTCTCGTCGGGAGTGGTCGGGGAGCTGTTTTTT; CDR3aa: CASTVSSGVVGELFF
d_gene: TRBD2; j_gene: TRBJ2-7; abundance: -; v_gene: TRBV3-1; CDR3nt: TGTGCCAGCAGCCAAGGGCCTAGCGGGAGCTACGAGCAGTACTTC; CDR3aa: CASSQGPSGSYEQYF
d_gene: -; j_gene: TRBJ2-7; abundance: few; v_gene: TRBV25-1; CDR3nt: TGTGCCAGCAGTGAACCCGGGGACGAGCAGTACTTC; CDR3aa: CASSEPGDEQYF
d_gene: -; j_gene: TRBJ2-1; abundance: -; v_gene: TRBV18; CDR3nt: TGTGCCAGCTCACAGTCAGGGTCCTACAATGAGCAGTTCTTC; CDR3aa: CASSQSGSYNEQFF
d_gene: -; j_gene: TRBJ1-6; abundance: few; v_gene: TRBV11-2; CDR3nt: TGTGCCAGCAGCTTGCAGGGATTAGGGACTTCACCCCTCCACTTT; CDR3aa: CASSLQGLGTSPLHF
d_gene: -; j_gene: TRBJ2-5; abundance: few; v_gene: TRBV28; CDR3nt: TGTGCCAGCAGCCGATACCCCAAGGACTTGCGACAAGAGACCCAGTACTTC; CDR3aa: CASSRYPKDLRQETQYF
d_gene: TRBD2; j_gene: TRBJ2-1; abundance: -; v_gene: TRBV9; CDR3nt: TGTGCCAGCAGCGTAGGTGCGGGAGCCGCCCCTTCCTACAATGAGCAGTTCTTC; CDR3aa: CASSVGAGAAPSYNEQFF
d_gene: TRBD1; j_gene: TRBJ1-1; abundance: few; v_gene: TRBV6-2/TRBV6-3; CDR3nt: TGTGCCAGCAGCCGAACCGGGACAGGGAACACTGAAGCTTTCTTT; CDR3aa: CASSRTGTGNTEAFF
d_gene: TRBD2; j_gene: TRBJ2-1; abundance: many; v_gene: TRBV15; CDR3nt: TGTGCCACCAGCAGTAGTCTAGCGGGAGGGATGGATGAGCAGTTCTTC; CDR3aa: CATSSSLAGGMDEQFF
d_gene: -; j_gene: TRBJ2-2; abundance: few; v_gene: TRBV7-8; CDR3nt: TGTGCCAGCAGCTTAAGGGGGGCCGTGGGCCTAGCGGACTACACCGGGGAGCTGTTTTTT; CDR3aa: CASSLRGAVGLADYTGELFF
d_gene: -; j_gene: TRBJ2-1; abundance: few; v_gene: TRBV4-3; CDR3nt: TGCGCCAGCAGCCAAGATACAAGGGGGGTGAGGAATGAGCAGTTCTTC; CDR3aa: CASSQDTRGVRNEQFF
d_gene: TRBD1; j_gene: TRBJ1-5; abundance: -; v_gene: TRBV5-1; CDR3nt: TGCGCCAGCGGGGACAGGGGATTGGGGTATAGCAATCAGCCCCAGCATTTT; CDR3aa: CASGDRGLGYSNQPQHF
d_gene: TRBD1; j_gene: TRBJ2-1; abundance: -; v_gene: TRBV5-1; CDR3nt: TGCGCCAGCAGCTCTGGACAGGGGACTAACAATGACCAGTTCTTC; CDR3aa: CASSSGQGTNNDQFF
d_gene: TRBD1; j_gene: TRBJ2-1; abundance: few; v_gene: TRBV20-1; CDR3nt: TGCAGTGCTTTTTTACGCGGACAGGGCCCTAGGGATGAGCAGTTCTTC; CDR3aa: CSAFLRGQGPRDEQFF
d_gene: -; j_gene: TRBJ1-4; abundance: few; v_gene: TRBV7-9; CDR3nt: TGTGCCAGCAGCCTTTGGGACACCGGTGAAAAACTGTTTTTT; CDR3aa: CASSLWDTGEKLFF
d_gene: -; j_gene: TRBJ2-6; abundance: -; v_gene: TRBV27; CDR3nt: TGTGCCAGCAGTTTTGTACGACCATACTCTGGGGCCAACGTCCTGACTTTC; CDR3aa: CASSFVRPYSGANVLTF
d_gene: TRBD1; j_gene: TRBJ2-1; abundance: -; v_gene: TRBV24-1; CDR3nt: TGTGCCACCAGTGATTATGGGACAGGAAACAATGAGCAGTTCTTC; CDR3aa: CATSDYGTGNNEQFF
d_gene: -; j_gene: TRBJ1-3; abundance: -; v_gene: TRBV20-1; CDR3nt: TGCAGTGCTTCGGACAGCTCTGGAAACACCATATATTTT; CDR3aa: CSASDSSGNTIYF
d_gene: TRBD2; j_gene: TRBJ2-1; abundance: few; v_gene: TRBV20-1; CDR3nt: TGCAGTGCTAGAGAACCGACTAGCGGGAGCAATGAGCAGTTCTTC; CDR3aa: CSAREPTSGSNEQFF
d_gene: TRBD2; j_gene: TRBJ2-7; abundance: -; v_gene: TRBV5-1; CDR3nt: TGCGCCAGCAGCGTAGCCGGGACTAGCGGGAGGGCGCGAGATTACGAGCAGTACTTC; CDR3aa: CASSVAGTSGRARDYEQYF
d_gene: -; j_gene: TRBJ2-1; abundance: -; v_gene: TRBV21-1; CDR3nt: TGTGCCAGCAGCAAAGGGGGACAGGGAGGCTACAATGAGCAGTTCTTC; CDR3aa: CASSKGGQGGYNEQFF
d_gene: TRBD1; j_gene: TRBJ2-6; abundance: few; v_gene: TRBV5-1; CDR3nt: TGCGCCAGCAGCTTGGCCGGACAGGGAACTACTGGGGCCAACGTCCTGACTTTC; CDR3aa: CASSLAGQGTTGANVLTF
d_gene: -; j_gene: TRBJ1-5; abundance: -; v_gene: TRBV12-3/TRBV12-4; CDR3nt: TGTGCCAGCAGTCCTTCGGGAGGGCGGAATCAGCCCCAGCATTTT; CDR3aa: CASSPSGGRNQPQHF
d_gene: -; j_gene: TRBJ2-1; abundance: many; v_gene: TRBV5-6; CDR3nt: TGTGCCAGCAGCAGAGCCTGGCACTCTAGCGCGATACAGAATGAGCAGTTCTTC; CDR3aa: CASSRAWHSSAIQNEQFF
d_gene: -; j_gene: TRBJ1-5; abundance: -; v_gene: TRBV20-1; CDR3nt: TGCAGTGCTAGAGATCTCAGGGTACAGCCCCAGCATTTT; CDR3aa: CSARDLRVQPQHF
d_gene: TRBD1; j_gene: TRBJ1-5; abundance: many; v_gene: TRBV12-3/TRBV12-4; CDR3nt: TGTGCCAGCAGTTTAACCAGGGGGAAAGGGAATCAGCCCCAGCATTTT; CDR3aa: CASSLTRGKGNQPQHF
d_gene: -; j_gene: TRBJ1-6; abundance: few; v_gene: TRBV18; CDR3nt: TGTGCCAGCTCGGGGGATTATAATTCACCCCTCCACTTT; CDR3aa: CASSGDYNSPLHF
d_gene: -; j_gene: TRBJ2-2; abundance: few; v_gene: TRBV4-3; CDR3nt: TGCGCCAGCCGATCTCTACTCACCGGGGAGCTGTTTTTT; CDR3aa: CASRSLLTGELFF
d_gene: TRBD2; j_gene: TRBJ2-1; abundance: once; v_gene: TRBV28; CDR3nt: TGTGCCAGCAATAGCGGGAATAGGATAGGACAGTTCTTC; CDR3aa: CASNSGNRIGQFF
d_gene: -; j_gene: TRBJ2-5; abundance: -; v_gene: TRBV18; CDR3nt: TGTGCCAGCTCAACCTCACAAGAGACCCAGTACTTC; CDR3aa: CASSTSQETQYF
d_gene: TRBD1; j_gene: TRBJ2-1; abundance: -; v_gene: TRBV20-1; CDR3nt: TGCAGTGCTACAAAAAAGACAGGGGCCTACAATGAGCAGTTCTTC; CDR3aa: CSATKKTGAYNEQFF
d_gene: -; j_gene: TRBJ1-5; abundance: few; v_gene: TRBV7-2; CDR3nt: TGTGCCAGCAGCGCCGCCTGGTTATCGGGCAATCAGCCCCAGCATTTT; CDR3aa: CASSAAWLSGNQPQHF
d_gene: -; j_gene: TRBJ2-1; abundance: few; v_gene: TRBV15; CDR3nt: TGTGCCACCAGCAGGCGCCAATGGGGTAATGAGCAGTTCTTC; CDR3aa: CATSRRQWGNEQFF
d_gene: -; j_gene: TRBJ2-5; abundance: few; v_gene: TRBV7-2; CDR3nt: TGTGCCAGCAGCTTAGCAGGCAGGGCGGATAACCAGTACTTC; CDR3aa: CASSLAGRADNQYF
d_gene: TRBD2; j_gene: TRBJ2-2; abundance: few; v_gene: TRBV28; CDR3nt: TGTGCCAGCAGTTTAAGGGCTAGCGGGAGCGTCGGGGAGCTGTTTTTT; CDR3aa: CASSLRASGSVGELFF
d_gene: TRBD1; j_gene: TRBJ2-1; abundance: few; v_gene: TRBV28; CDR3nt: TGTGCCAGCAGTTCACCGGGACAGGGAGACAATGAGCAGTTCTTC; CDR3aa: CASSSPGQGDNEQFF
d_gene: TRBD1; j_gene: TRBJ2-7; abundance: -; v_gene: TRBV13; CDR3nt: TGTGCCAGCAGCACGCGGGACAGGGGGGGACACGAGCAGTACTTC; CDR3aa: CASSTRDRGGHEQYF